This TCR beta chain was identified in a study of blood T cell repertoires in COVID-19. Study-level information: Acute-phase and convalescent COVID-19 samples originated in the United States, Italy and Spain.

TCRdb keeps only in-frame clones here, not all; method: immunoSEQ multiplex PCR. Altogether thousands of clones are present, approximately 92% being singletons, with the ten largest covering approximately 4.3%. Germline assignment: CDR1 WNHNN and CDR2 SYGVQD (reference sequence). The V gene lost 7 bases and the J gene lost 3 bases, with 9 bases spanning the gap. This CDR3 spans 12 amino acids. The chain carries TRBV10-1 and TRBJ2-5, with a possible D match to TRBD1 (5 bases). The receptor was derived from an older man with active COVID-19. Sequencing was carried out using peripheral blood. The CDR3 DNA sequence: TGCGCCAGCACGCGACAGAAAGAGACCCAGTACTTC. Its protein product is CASTRQKETQYF.